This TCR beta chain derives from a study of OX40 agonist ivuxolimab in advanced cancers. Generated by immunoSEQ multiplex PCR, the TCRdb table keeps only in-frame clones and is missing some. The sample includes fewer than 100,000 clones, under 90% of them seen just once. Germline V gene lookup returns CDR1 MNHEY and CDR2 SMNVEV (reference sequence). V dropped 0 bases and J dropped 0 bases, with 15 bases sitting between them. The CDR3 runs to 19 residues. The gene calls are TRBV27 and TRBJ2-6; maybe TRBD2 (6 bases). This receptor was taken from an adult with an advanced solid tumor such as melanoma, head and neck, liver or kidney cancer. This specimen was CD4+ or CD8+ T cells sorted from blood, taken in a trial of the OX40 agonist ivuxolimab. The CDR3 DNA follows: TGTGCCAGCAGTTTATCGTTGGGCGGGGTGAGCTCTGGGGCCAACGTCCTGACTTTC. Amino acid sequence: CASSLSLGGVSSGANVLTF.